These 13 T cell receptor beta chains came from one sample sequenced in a study of blood T cell repertoires in COVID-19 (dated by TCRdb to between 2020 and 2021). The library was made by the immunoSEQ multiplex PCR assay. TCRdb re-hosts the immuneACCESS table, in-frame sequences only. Its copies lack some clones; in the studies checked, an unresolved V gene accounts for under half of them, and the cause for the rest is not known. For this sample the table gives about 210,000 clones, of which about 91% were detected only once. Jointly, the top ten make up around 1.2% of the sample. The specimen sequenced was peripheral blood. The source is a man aged 30 to 45 with acute or convalescent COVID-19.

This chain joins TRBV6-5 and TRBJ1-1; TRBD1 is a possible D gene (6 bases). This CDR3 is 16 amino acids long. The V and J ends lost 0 bases and 7 bases respectively, with 18 bases between them. The germline V gene has CDR1 MNHEY and CDR2 SVGAGI. CDR3 sequence (DNA): TGTGCCAGCAGTTACTCGGTTCCGGGACAACCACTTGAAGCTTTCTTT. Residues: CASSYSVPGQPLEAFF.

The table lists this clone with a count of one. The gene calls are TRBV9 and TRBJ1-1; 7 bases map to TRBD1. J lost 4 bases, V lost 4 bases, and 10 bases had no gene match. Germline values: CDR1 SGDLS, CDR2 YYNGEE. There are 15 residues in the CDR3. The CDR3 protein is CASSFDQGVGTEAFF. CDR3 DNA sequence: TGTGCCAGCAGCTTCGATCAGGGGGTCGGCACTGAAGCTTTCTTT.

This rearrangement joins TRBV15 to TRBJ1-5; tentative D call: TRBD1 (6 bases). CDR3 length equals 15 residues. Trimming pared 8 bases from V and 1 base from J, leaving 15 bases between. Germline CDR1 is LNHNV and CDR2 is YYDKDF (reference sequence). CDR3 DNA: TGTGCCACCGGTCCCCACAGGGCCAGCAATCAGCCCCAGCATTTT. Residues: CATGPHRASNQPQHF.

The rearrangement links TRBV6-5 to TRBJ1-1; tentative D call: TRBD1 (5 bases). Germline V gene sequence: CDR1 MNHEY, CDR2 SVGAGI. CDR3 size: 13 residues. V gave up 5 bases and J gave up 4 bases, with 11 bases separating them. In DNA, the CDR3 is TGTGCCAGCAGTAGGACAACGAGCACTGAAGCTTTCTTT. Translation: CASSRTTSTEAFF.

The chain joins TRBV15 to TRBJ2-2; 10 bases map to TRBD1. This CDR3 is built from 15 residues. Per the germline V gene, CDR1 is LNHNV and CDR2 is YYDKDF (reference sequence). V lost 4 bases to trimming and J lost 5 bases; unmatched junction nucleotides: 4. The CDR3 coding sequence is TGTGCCACCAGCAAGGGACAGGGGTTTACCGGGGAGCTGTTTTTT. This sequence encodes CATSKGQGFTGELFF.

Note on this clone: Additional DNA sequences in this sample encode the identical CDR3. The CDR3 region has the DNA TGTGCCAGCAGCGTAGGAGGGGGCGGCGATCAGCCCCAGCATTTT. This translates into CASSVGGGGDQPQHF. V gene TRBV9 combines with J gene TRBJ1-5; 7 positions match TRBD1. With V trimmed by 0 bases and J by 5 bases, 5 bases remained unmatched. Germline V gives CDR1 SGDLS, CDR2 YYNGEE. This CDR3 has 15 amino acids.

The chain employs TRBV6-1 and TRBJ2-1, with TRBD2 identical over 8 bases. CDR1 and CDR2 from the germline V gene are MNHNS and SASEGT. The CDR3 covers 17 residues. Trimming at V came to 1 base and at J to 7 bases, leaving 12 bases not matched to a gene. CDR3 protein: CASSEGDGLALRNEQFF. Written as DNA, the CDR3 is TGTGCCAGCAGTGAAGGCGACGGACTAGCTCTGAGAAATGAGCAGTTCTTC.

The CDR3 sequence is CASSLRGLSYEQYF. The CDR3 DNA follows: TGTGCCAGCAGCTTACGGGGACTGTCCTACGAGCAGTACTTC. This chain joins TRBV11-3 and TRBJ2-7, with a weak D call TRBD2 (6 bases). The CDR3 runs to 14 residues. Trimming stripped 2 bases from V and 1 base from J, with 9 bases between. Germline V lookup: CDR1 SGHNT, CDR2 YENEEA.

V usage is TRBV7-9 and J usage is TRBJ2-3; TRBD2 agrees at 13 bases. The junction had 9 bases not matched to a gene; V was cut back by 4 bases and J by 8 bases. The CDR3 consists of 16 residues. The germline V gene encodes CDR1 SEHNR and CDR2 FQNEAQ (reference sequence). The CDR3 DNA reads as TGTGCCAGCAGCTCAAGACTAGCGGGGGGCCGCTTTACGCAGTATTTT. It translates to CASSSRLAGGRFTQYF.

The rearrangement links TRBV5-1 to TRBJ2-2; no reliable D call. Trimming took 0 bases from V and 4 from J, leaving 7 bases between them. CDR3 length equals 14 residues. Looked up from germline, CDR1 is SGHRS and CDR2 is YFSETQ. The CDR3 nucleotides are TGCGCCAGCAGCTTGGACGGGTCCACCGGGGAGCTGTTTTTT. This gives the protein CASSLDGSTGELFF.

The gene calls are TRBV3-1 (or the pseudogene TRBV3-2) and TRBJ1-1; 8 nucleotides match TRBD1. CDR1 and CDR2 (germline): LGHDT, YNNKEL (reference sequence). The CDR3 totals 16 residues. The junction had 10 bases not matched to a gene; V was cut back by 1 base and J by 6 bases. This chain's CDR3 is CASSQAVGQGLAEAFF. In DNA, the CDR3 is TGTGCCAGCAGCCAAGCGGTTGGACAGGGACTCGCTGAAGCTTTCTTT.

The chain uses TRBV3-1 (or the pseudogene TRBV3-2) and TRBJ2-7, with no clear D. The CDR3 length is 13 residues. Trimming pared 4 bases from V and 6 bases from J, leaving 13 bases between. Germline CDR1 is LGHDT and CDR2 is YNNKEL (reference sequence). CDR3 in amino acids: CASSPYYGSEQYF. CDR3 nucleotide sequence: TGTGCCAGCAGCCCCTACTACGGCAGCGAGCAGTACTTC.

This chain connects TRBV21-1 to TRBJ1-1; no DNA check was done on the table's D call, TRBD1. TRBV21-1 is a pseudogene locus. The CDR3 loop spans 19 amino acids. The CDR3 here is CASHKGDAVRRARRPEAFF. In nucleotides, the CDR3 is TGTGCCAGCCACAAGGGGGATGCGGTAAGACGGGCCCGAAGGCCGGAAGCTTTCTTT.